The 4 T cell receptor beta chains below were found in one sample sequenced in a study of shared T cell receptors in the human thymus. Using immunoSEQ multiplex PCR, the repertoire was profiled, and TCRdb retains in-frame clones only, with some absent. The table includes more than 550,000 clones, over 75% detected once. The data also belong to a second study, concerning human thymus T cells.

Sequenced: thymocytes. The source is a girl under two years old with a congenital heart defect.

This clone was found a few times. The V gene is TRBV7-2, the J gene TRBJ2-1; 9 nucleotides agree with TRBD2. The germline CDR1 and CDR2 sequences are SGHTA and FQGNSA. This CDR3 has 17 residues. J was trimmed by 5 bases and V by 5 bases; bases with no gene match: 13. CDR3 sequence reads: CASSPIWASGTHNEQFF. CDR3 DNA sequence: TGTGCCAGCAGCCCCATCTGGGCTAGCGGGACACACAATGAGCAGTTCTTC. Looking up the rest from reference TRBV7-2 and TRBJ2-1 gives the full variable domain: GAGVSQSPSNKVTEKGKDVELRCDPISGHTALYWYRQSLGQGLEFLIYFQGNSAPDKSGLPSDRFSAERTGGSVSTLTIQRTQQEDSAVYLCASSPIWASGTHNEQFFGPGTRLTVL.

This sequence joins TRBV7-9 and TRBJ1-2, with a tentative D call TRBD1 (6 bases). Trimming pared 5 bases from V and 3 bases from J, leaving 13 bases between. CDR3 length equals 14 residues. Germline V gene data show CDR1 as SEHNR and CDR2 as FQNEAQ (reference sequence). For the CDR3, the DNA is TGTGCCAGCAGCCAAGGGGGGGGTTACTATGGCTACACCTTC. Amino acids: CASSQGGGYYGYTF. The variable domain in full, completed from reference TRBV7-9 and TRBJ1-2, reads DTGVSQNPRHKITKRGQNVTFRCDPISEHNRLYWYRQTLGQGPEFLTYFQNEAQLEKSRLLSDRFSAERPKGSFSTLEIQRTEQGDSAMYLCASSQGGGYYGYTFGSGTRLTVV.

Only one count was recorded for this clone. The V and J genes are TRBV10-2 and TRBJ1-2, with a tentative D call TRBD1 (6 bases). V shed 5 bases and J shed 3 bases, with 13 bases lying between them. The length of the CDR3 is 14 residues. CDR1 WSHSY and CDR2 SAAADI come from the germline V gene. The CDR3 sequence is CASSNRTAYYGYTF. The CDR3 nucleotides are TGCGCCAGCAGTAATCGGACAGCCTACTATGGCTACACCTTC.

J is TRBJ2-3 and V is TRBV6-1; 10 nucleotides line up with TRBD1. The CDR3 covers 20 residues. V dropped 4 bases and J dropped 2; count of bases not matched to a gene: 18. CDR1 is MNHNS, CDR2 SASEGT, per germline. CDR3 region: CASSVRGQGVPPRHTDTQYF. The DNA of the CDR3 is TGTGCCAGCAGTGTTCGTGGACAGGGGGTGCCCCCTAGACACACAGATACGCAGTATTTT.